The 27 T cell receptor beta chains below were found in one sample sequenced in a study of identical twins. TCRdb itself ran the 5' RACE reads through MiXCR, one entry per CDR3 protein. The sample lists some 710,000 distinct CDR3 sequences; 5.5% to 6.5% were seen once. Material for sequencing was naive T cells sorted from blood. The origin of the receptors is a man aged 18 to 29 in good health.

This clonotype was counted ten times or more. This chain connects TRBV7-9 to TRBJ2-7; unclear D gene. V was clipped by 5 bases and J by 0 bases, with 8 bases between them. This CDR3 comprises 13 residues. Germline assignment: CDR1 SEHNR and CDR2 FQNEAQ (reference sequence). The CDR3 DNA reads as TGTGCCAGCAGCACCGCGAACTCCTACGAGCAGTACTTC. This encodes CASSTANSYEQYF.

This clonotype was seen many times. This rearrangement joins TRBV12-3 or TRBV12-4 to TRBJ1-5, with a weak D call TRBD1 (6 bases). The ends were cut back, 2 bases at V and 11 bases at J, with 16 bases in the middle. The length of the CDR3 is 14 residues. CDR3 protein: CASSLKGTGRAQHF. In nucleotides, the CDR3 is TGTGCCAGCAGTTTAAAGGGCACAGGGAGGGCCCAGCATTTT.

This clonotype was recorded at least ten times. CDR3 sequence reads: CASSLPDRGTDTQYF. The DNA for the CDR3 is TGTGCCAGCAGCTTACCGGACAGGGGCACAGATACGCAGTATTTT. The gene calls are TRBV7-6 and TRBJ2-3; 8 bases are shared with TRBD1. Germline V gives CDR1 SGHVS, CDR2 FNYEAQ. There are 15 residues in the CDR3. Trimming cost V 2 bases and J 1 base; bases outside gene matches: 2.

This clonotype was observed many times. The chain uses TRBV18 and TRBJ2-1, with unresolved D. Deletions cut 6 bases from V and 6 bases from J, with 18 bases between. This CDR3 contains 15 residues. The germline gives CDR1 KGHSH, CDR2 LQKENI. CDR3 bases: TGTGCCAGCTCGAGATTTGATTCACGGCTCAATGAGCAGTTCTTC. Translating gives CASSRFDSRLNEQFF.

The chain carries TRBV29-1 and TRBJ1-3, with D unresolved. The length of the CDR3 is 14 residues. V was shortened by 4 bases and J by 0 bases, with 10 bases between the two germline ends. Per germline, CDR1 SQVTM and CDR2 ANQGSEA. The CDR3 loop is CSVVTWSSGNTIYF. CDR3 bases: TGCAGCGTTGTTACATGGAGCTCTGGAAACACCATATATTTT.

This clonotype appeared a few times. DNA for the CDR3: TGCAGTGCTAGAGAGGGACTAGCGGGTTACGCGAACACCGGGGAGCTGTTTTTT. Protein product: CSAREGLAGYANTGELFF. This chain connects TRBV20-1 to TRBJ2-2, with 12 positions matching TRBD2. The CDR3 contains 18 residues. The trim removed 0 bases at V and 0 bases at J, leaving 5 bases unmatched. Per the germline V gene, CDR1 is DFQATT and CDR2 is SNEGSKA (reference sequence).

This clonotype has at least ten counts. The chain joins TRBV4-1 to TRBJ1-2, with D possibly being TRBD1 (5 bases). The V end was cut by 5 bases, the J end by 2 bases, with 12 bases between. The CDR3 spans 14 residues. Germline loops: CDR1 MGHRA, CDR2 YSYEKL. DNA of the CDR3: TGCGCCAGCAGCACCACGGGACTCAACTATGGCTACACCTTC. Translation gives CASSTTGLNYGYTF.

This clonotype was seen many times. The chain recombines TRBV6-1 with TRBJ2-7; 9 positions agree with TRBD1. This CDR3 is 14 amino acids long. The V segment lost 2 bases and the J segment 3 bases; nucleotides outside the gene matches: 2. Germline V gene lookup returns CDR1 MNHNS and CDR2 SASEGT. CDR3 coding DNA: TGTGCCAGCAGTGAACCGGGACAGGGCTACGAGCAGTACTTC. Translating it yields CASSEPGQGYEQYF.

This clonotype has at least ten counts. The chain has TRBV10-3 and TRBJ2-5; no definite D call. CDR3 length: 14 residues. Per germline, CDR1 ENHRY and CDR2 SYGVKD. The ends were cut back, 5 bases at V and 0 bases at J, with 10 bases in the middle. Written as DNA, the CDR3 is TGTGCCATCAGTACTCGGGCAAACCAAGAGACCCAGTACTTC. Translation: CAISTRANQETQYF.

The chain links TRBV11-3 to TRBJ1-1, with D possibly being TRBD1 (6 bases). Trimming removed 7 bases at V and 3 bases at J, with 18 bases between. CDR3 length: 15 residues. Germline CDR1 and CDR2: SGHNT and YENEEA. The CDR3 DNA reads TGTGCCAGCAAACCGCGGGGGCGGGGAGACACTGAAGCTTTCTTT. Translation: CASKPRGRGDTEAFF.

DNA of the CDR3: TGCGCCAGCAGCCCATTCAGCGGGACCGGGGAGCTGTTTTTT. It translates to CASSPFSGTGELFF. This chain joins TRBV5-1 and TRBJ2-2; D may be TRBD2 (6 bases). The CDR3 is made up of 14 amino acids. Trimming stripped 4 bases from V and 5 bases from J, with 12 bases between. Germline values: CDR1 SGHRS, CDR2 YFSETQ.

This clonotype was seen a handful of times. The chain employs TRBV18 and TRBJ2-1; maybe TRBD1 (6 bases). V was pared by 3 bases and J by 3 bases, with 15 bases between. This CDR3 is 16 amino acids long. The germline V gene encodes CDR1 KGHSH and CDR2 LQKENI. This chain's CDR3 is CASSPPGGVDYNEQFF. CDR3 DNA sequence: TGTGCCAGCTCACCTCCTGGGGGCGTTGACTACAATGAGCAGTTCTTC.

This clonotype was detected a few times. The chain is built from TRBV5-1 and TRBJ2-2; D is possibly TRBD1 or TRBD2 (5 bases each). Germline-derived CDR1 and CDR2 are SGHRS and YFSETQ. This CDR3 has 14 residues. The ends were cut back, 7 bases at V and 6 bases at J, with 16 bases in the middle. The CDR3 DNA reads TGCGCCAGCGGAATGGCAGGGAGTTCCGGGGAGCTGTTTTTT. This gives the protein CASGMAGSSGELFF.

The sample holds a few counts of this clonotype. The chain combines TRBV12-3 or TRBV12-4 with TRBJ2-2, with 9 positions matching TRBD1. The CDR3 has 14 residues. Trimming at V came to 10 bases and at J to 6 bases, leaving 9 bases not matched to a gene. The CDR3 coding sequence is TGTGCCACAAAGACAGGGGGTCCCTCCGGGGAGCTGTTTTTT. Protein product: CATKTGGPSGELFF.

This clonotype has just a few counts. The chain recombines TRBV12-3 or TRBV12-4 with TRBJ2-2; TRBD2 agrees at 7 bases. Trimming cost V 5 bases and J 7 bases; bases outside gene matches: 10. CDR3 length: 15 residues. In nucleotides, the CDR3 is TGTGCCAGCAGTAGGTTGAGACTAGCCATCGGGGAGCTGTTTTTT. This translates into CASSRLRLAIGELFF.

The CDR3: CASGKVRLSTDTQYF. In nucleotides, the CDR3 is TGTGCCAGCGGTAAAGTCCGACTCAGCACAGATACGCAGTATTTT. V is TRBV7-9 and J is TRBJ2-3, with no clear D. CDR1 and CDR2 (germline): SEHNR, FQNEAQ (reference sequence). The CDR3 length is 15 residues. V was cut by 8 bases and J by 0 bases, with 15 bases left in between. The full variable domain, in which reference TRBV7-9 and TRBJ2-3 provide the parts outside the CDR3, is DTGVSQNPRHKITKRGQNVTFRCDPISEHNRLYWYRQTLGQGPEFLTYFQNEAQLEKSRLLSDRFSAERPKGSFSTLEIQRTEQGDSAMYLCASGKVRLSTDTQYFGPGTRLTVL.

This clonotype has at least ten counts. The genes are TRBV20-1 and TRBJ1-5, with a weak D call TRBD1 (5 bases). V was trimmed by 1 base and J by 1 base, leaving 11 bases between them. Germline V gene lookup returns CDR1 DFQATT and CDR2 SNEGSKA (reference sequence). The CDR3 has 15 amino acids. CDR3 bases: TGCAGTGCTAGAGGATCGGGACGGAGCAATCAGCCCCAGCATTTT. Translation gives CSARGSGRSNQPQHF.

About this clonotype itself: Possible read error: a much larger clone is one base away. The genes are TRBV27 and TRBJ2-7, with a possible D match to TRBD2 (6 bases). V lost 5 bases to trimming and J lost 5 bases, with 10 bases between them. There are 12 residues in the CDR3. Germline-derived CDR1 and CDR2 are MNHEY and SMNVEV (reference sequence). The CDR3 sequence is CASSTPGDEQYF. In DNA form, the CDR3 reads TGTGCCAGCAGTACCCCGGGGGACGAGCAGTACTTC.

This chain connects TRBV20-1 to TRBJ2-5, with a weak D call TRBD1 (7 bases). The length of the CDR3 is 14 residues. V dropped 5 bases and J dropped 4 bases, with 17 bases sitting between them. CDR1 DFQATT and CDR2 SNEGSKA come from the germline V gene (reference sequence). The DNA of the CDR3 is TGCAGTGCTCCACCAGGGGGGCGTGCAGAGACCCAGTACTTC. This codes for CSAPPGGRAETQYF.

This clonotype was observed at least ten times. This sequence joins TRBV4-1 and TRBJ2-5; D is unresolved. Between the trimmed V and J ends, which lost 2 bases and 0 bases, there was a span of 10 bases. The CDR3 contains 15 residues. Germline V gene lookup returns CDR1 MGHRA and CDR2 YSYEKL. The CDR3 reads CASSQLGSYQETQYF. The CDR3 nucleotides read TGCGCCAGCAGCCAACTGGGCAGCTACCAAGAGACCCAGTACTTC.

The chain couples TRBV4-3 to TRBJ2-3, with 7 positions matching TRBD2. V dropped 1 base and J dropped 6; count of bases not matched to a gene: 13. Per germline, CDR1 LGHNA and CDR2 YSLEER. This CDR3 is built from 17 residues. DNA for the CDR3: TGCGCCAGCAGCCAAGCCCTCAGCGGGGTGGGGTCGGATACGCAGTATTTT. The encoded protein is CASSQALSGVGSDTQYF.

The chain combines TRBV20-1 with TRBJ1-1; no firm D call. Germline assignment: CDR1 DFQATT and CDR2 SNEGSKA (reference sequence). The CDR3 consists of 11 residues. With 1 base removed from V and 8 bases from J, the gap between germline ends came to 8 bases. The CDR3 DNA is TGCAGTGCTAGAGGACCACCCGAAGCTTTCTTT. This sequence encodes CSARGPPEAFF.

This clonotype was seen ten or more times. V is TRBV7-2 and J is TRBJ1-3, with no clear D. Deletions cut 2 bases from V and 2 bases from J, with 10 bases between. CDR1 and CDR2 (germline): SGHTA, FQGNSA. CDR3 length: 15 residues. CDR3 region: CASSLLQSPGNTIYF. For the CDR3, the DNA is TGTGCCAGCAGCTTATTGCAGTCCCCTGGAAACACCATATATTTT.

The V and J genes are TRBV6-1 and TRBJ2-5; a possible D gene is TRBD1 (5 bases). This CDR3 contains 15 residues. Trimming pared 6 bases from V and 3 bases from J, leaving 17 bases between. Germline loops: CDR1 MNHNS, CDR2 SASEGT. The CDR3 bases are TGTGCCAGCAGGTCGACAGTGACATGGGAAGAGACCCAGTACTTC. It codes for CASRSTVTWEETQYF.

The CDR3 DNA sequence: TGTGCCAGCAGTTTTGGGCTTCCTGGGGCCAACGTCCTGACTTTC. This translates into CASSFGLPGANVLTF. This chain joins TRBV12-3 or TRBV12-4 and TRBJ2-6; D uncertain. V dropped 3 bases and J dropped 2 bases, with 8 bases sitting between them. This CDR3 contains 15 residues.

This clonotype was observed a handful of times. The chain recombines TRBV20-1 with TRBJ1-4; D uncertain. This CDR3 is built from 13 residues. V lost 5 bases, J lost 4 bases, and 11 bases lay in between. The germline gives CDR1 DFQATT, CDR2 SNEGSKA (reference sequence). CDR3 in DNA: TGCAGTGCTGAAGCCCGATATAATGAAAAACTGTTTTTT. It encodes CSAEARYNEKLFF.

This clonotype was counted between two and nine times. The V gene is TRBV7-2, the J gene TRBJ2-2; the D gene could be TRBD1 or TRBD2 (5 bases each). Trimming stripped 8 bases from V and 7 bases from J, with 17 bases between. The CDR3 runs to 14 residues. The germline V gene encodes CDR1 SGHTA and CDR2 FQGNSA. The CDR3 loop reads CASGRGPQSGELFF. The CDR3 DNA sequence: TGTGCCAGCGGCCGGGGCCCCCAGAGCGGGGAGCTGTTTTTT.